The clone carrying this T cell receptor (beta chain) has a handful of counts. Only healthy Caucasians were enrolled as donors. The data were taken from a study of identical twins. Germline V lookup: CDR1 LGHNA, CDR2 YNFKEQ. The V segment lost 1 base and the J segment 5 bases; nucleotides outside the gene matches: 2. The CDR3 length is 14 residues. A template switching step contributed a universal primer site, while unique molecular identifiers were present in the cDNA. From the 5' RACE reads, TCRdb called clonotypes with MiXCR, one entry per CDR3 protein. This table holds about 470,000 distinct CDR3 sequences, approximately 24% found once. This sample also appeared in a second study, on T cells expressing NK-cell markers.

This clonotype was sampled from a woman aged 18 to 35 in good health. V gene TRBV4-2 combines with J gene TRBJ2-5; 9 nucleotides align to TRBD2. Sequencing was done on a sample of CD4+ T cells sorted from blood. DNA for the CDR3: TGTGCCAGCAGCCAAGGCAGCGGGGGGGAGACCCAGTACTTC. Translating it yields CASSQGSGGETQYF.